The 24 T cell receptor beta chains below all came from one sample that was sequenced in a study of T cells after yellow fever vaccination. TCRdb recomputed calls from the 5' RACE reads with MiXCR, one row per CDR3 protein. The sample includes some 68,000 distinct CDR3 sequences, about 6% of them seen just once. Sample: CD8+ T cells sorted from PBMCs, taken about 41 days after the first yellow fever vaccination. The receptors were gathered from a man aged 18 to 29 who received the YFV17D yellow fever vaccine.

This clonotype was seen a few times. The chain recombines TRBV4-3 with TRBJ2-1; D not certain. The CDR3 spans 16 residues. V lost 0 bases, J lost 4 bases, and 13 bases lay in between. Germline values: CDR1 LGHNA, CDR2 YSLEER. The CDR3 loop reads CASSQDLYPDYNEQFF. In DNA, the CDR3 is TGCGCCAGCAGCCAAGATCTGTACCCAGATTACAATGAGCAGTTCTTC.

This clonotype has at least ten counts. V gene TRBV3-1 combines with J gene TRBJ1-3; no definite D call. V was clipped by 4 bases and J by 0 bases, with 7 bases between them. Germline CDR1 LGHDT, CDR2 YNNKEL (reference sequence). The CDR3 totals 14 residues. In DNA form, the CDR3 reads TGTGCCAGCAGCCTACAGAGCTCTGGAAACACCATATATTTT. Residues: CASSLQSSGNTIYF. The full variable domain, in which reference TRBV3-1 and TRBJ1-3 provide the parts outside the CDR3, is DTAVSQTPKYLVTQMGNDKSIKCEQNLGHDTMYWYKQDSKKFLKIMFSYNNKELIINETVPNRFSPKSPDKAHLNLHINSLELGDSAVYFCASSLQSSGNTIYFGEGSWLTVV.

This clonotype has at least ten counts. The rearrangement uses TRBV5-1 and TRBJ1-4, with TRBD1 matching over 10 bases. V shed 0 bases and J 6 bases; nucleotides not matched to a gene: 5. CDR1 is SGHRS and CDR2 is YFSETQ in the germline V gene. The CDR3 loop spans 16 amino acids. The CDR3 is CASSLGQGALDEKLFF. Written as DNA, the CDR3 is TGCGCCAGCAGCTTGGGACAGGGGGCTTTAGATGAAAAACTGTTTTTT.

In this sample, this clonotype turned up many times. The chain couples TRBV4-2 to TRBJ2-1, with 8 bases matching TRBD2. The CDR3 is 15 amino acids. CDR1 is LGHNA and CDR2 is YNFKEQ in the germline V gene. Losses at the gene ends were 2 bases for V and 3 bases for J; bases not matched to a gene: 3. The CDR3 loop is CASSQLRGDYNEQFF. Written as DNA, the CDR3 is TGTGCCAGCAGCCAATTGCGGGGGGACTACAATGAGCAGTTCTTC.

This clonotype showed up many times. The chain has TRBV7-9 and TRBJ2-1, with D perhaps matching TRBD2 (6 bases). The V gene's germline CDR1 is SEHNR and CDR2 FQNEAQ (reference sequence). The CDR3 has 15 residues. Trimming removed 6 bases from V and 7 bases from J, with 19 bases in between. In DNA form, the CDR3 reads TGTGCCAGCAGGGCCGCACGGGGGATATGGAATGAGCAGTTCTTC. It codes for CASRAARGIWNEQFF.

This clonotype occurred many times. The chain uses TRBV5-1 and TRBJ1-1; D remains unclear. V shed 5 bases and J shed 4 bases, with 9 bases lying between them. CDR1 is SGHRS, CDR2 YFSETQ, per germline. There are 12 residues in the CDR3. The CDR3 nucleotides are TGCGCCAGCAGTAAGGCGAGCACTGAAGCTTTCTTT. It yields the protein CASSKASTEAFF. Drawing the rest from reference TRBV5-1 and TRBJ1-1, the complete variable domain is KAGVTQTPRYLIKTRGQQVTLSCSPISGHRSVSWYQQTPGQGLQFLFEYFSETQRNKGNFPGRFSGRQFSNSRSEMNVSTLELGDSALYLCASSKASTEAFFGQGTRLTVV.

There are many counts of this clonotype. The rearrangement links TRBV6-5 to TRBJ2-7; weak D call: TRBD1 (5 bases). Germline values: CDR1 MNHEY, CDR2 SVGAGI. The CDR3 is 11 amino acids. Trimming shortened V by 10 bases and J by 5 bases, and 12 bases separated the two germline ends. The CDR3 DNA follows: TGTGCCACCGACAGTCACCACGAGCAGTACTTC. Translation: CATDSHHEQYF.

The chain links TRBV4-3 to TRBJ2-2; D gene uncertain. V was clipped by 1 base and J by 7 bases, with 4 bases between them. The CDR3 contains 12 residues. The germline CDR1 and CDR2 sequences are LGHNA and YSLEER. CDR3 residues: CASSQAFGELFF. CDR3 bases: TGCGCCAGCAGCCAAGCTTTCGGGGAGCTGTTTTTT.

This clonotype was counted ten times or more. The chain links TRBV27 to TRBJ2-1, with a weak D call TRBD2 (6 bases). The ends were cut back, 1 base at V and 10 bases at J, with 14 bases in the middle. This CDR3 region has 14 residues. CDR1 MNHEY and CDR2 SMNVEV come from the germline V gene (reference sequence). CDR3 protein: CASSLLLPGVEQFF. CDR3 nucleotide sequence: TGTGCCAGCAGTTTATTACTCCCGGGGGTCGAGCAGTTCTTC.

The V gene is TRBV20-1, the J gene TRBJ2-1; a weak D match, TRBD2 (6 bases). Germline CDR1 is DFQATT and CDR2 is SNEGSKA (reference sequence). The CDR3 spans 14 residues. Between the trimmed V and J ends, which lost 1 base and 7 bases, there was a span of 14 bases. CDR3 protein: CSARGSGAGNEQFF. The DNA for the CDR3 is TGCAGTGCTAGAGGTAGCGGTGCAGGAAATGAGCAGTTCTTC.

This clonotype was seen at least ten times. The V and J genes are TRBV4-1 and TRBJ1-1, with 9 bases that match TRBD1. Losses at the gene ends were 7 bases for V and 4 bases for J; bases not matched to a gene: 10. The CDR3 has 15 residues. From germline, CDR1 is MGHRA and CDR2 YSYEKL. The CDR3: CASTPPGQGFTEAFF. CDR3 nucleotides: TGCGCCAGCACCCCCCCGGGACAGGGCTTCACTGAAGCTTTCTTT.

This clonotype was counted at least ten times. The CDR3 here is CASSLDSSGAPWEQYF. In DNA, the CDR3 is TGCGCCAGCAGCTTGGATTCTAGCGGGGCACCCTGGGAGCAGTACTTC. V gene TRBV5-1 combines with J gene TRBJ2-7, with 9 bases aligning to TRBD2. V shed 0 bases and J 7 bases; nucleotides not matched to a gene: 11. The V gene's germline CDR1 is SGHRS and CDR2 YFSETQ. The CDR3 has 16 amino acids.

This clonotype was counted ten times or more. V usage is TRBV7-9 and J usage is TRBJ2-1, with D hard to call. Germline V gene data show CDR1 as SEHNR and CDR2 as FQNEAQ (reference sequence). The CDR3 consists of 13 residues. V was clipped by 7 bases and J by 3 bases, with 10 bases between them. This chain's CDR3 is CASNPPGYNEQFF. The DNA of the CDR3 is TGTGCCAGCAACCCCCCAGGCTACAATGAGCAGTTCTTC.

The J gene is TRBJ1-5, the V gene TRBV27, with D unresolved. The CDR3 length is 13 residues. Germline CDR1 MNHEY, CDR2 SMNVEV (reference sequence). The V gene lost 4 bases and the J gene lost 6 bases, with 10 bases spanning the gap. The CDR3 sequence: CASSSPGSQPQHF. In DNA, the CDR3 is TGTGCCAGCAGTTCCCCGGGGAGTCAGCCCCAGCATTTT.

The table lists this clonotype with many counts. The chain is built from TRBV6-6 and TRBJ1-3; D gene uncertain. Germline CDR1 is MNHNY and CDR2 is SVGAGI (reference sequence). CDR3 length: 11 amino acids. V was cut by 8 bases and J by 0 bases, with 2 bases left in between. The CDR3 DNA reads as TGTGCCAGCGGCTCTGGAAACACCATATATTTT. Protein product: CASGSGNTIYF.

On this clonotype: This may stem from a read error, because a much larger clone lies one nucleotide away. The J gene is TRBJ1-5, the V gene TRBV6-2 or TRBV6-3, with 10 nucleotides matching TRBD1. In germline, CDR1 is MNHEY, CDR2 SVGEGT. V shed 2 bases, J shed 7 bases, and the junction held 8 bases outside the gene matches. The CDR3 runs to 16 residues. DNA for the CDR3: TGTGCCAGCAGTTACACCCCGGGACAGGGGATCCAGCCCCAGCATTTT. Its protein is CASSYTPGQGIQPQHF.

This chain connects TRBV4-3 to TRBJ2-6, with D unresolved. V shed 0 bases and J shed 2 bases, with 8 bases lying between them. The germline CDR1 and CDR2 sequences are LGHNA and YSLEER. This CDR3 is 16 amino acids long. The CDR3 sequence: CASSQDARPGANVLTF. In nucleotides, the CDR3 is TGCGCCAGCAGCCAAGACGCACGCCCTGGGGCCAACGTCCTGACTTTC.

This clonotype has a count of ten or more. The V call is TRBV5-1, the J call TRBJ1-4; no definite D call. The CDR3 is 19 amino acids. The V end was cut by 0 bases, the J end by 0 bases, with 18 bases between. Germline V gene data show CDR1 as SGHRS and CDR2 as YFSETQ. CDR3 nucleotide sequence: TGCGCCAGCAGCTTGGGGGATTATAACTTCCGAGCAACTAATGAAAAACTGTTTTTT. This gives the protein CASSLGDYNFRATNEKLFF.

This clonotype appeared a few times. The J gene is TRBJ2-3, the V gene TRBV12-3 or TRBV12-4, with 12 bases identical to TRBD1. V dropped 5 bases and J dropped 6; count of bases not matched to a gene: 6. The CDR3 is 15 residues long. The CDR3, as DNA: TGTGCCAGCAGTCCCGGGACAGGGGGCGCCGATACGCAGTATTTT. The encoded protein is CASSPGTGGADTQYF.

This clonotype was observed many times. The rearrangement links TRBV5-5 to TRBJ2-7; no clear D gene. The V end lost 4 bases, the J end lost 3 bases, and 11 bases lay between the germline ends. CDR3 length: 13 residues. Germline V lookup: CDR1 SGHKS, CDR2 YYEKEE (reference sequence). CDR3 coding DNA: TGTGCCAGCAGCACTCGACCGGACTACGAGCAGTACGTC. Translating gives CASSTRPDYEQYV.

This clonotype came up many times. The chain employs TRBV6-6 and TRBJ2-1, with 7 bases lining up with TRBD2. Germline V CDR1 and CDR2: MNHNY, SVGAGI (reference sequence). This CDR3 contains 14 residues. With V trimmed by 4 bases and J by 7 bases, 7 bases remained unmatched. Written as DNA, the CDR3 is TGTGCCAGCAGTTTCTTGACTAGCCTTAATGAGCAGTTCTTC. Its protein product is CASSFLTSLNEQFF.

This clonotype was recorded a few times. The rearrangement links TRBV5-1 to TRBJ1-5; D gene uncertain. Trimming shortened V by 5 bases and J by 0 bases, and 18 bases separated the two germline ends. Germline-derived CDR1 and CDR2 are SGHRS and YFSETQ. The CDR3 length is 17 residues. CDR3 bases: TGCGCCAGCAGGAGAGTGGTGGTGGGGTCTAGCAATCAGCCCCAGCATTTT. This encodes CASRRVVVGSSNQPQHF.

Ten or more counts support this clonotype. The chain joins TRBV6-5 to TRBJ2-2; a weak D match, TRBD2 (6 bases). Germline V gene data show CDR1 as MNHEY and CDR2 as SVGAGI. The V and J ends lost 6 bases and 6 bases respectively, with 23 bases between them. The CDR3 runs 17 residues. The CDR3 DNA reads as TGTGCCAGCAGCCCCGTCCCGGGGGTGGGGGGTCCCGGGGAGCTGTTTTTT. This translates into CASSPVPGVGGPGELFF.

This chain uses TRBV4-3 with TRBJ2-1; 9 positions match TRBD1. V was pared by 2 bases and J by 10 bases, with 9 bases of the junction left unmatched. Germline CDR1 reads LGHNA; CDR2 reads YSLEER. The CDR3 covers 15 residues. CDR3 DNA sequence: TGCGCCAGCAGCCAATACACAGGGGGCGCGGGGGAGCAGTTCTTC. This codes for CASSQYTGGAGEQFF.